Listed here is a single T cell receptor (beta chain). As yet, its antigen is unknown. The data originate from a study of T cells in narcolepsy. The repertoire was sequenced with immunoSEQ multiplex PCR; TCRdb's copy has only in-frame clones and lacks some. The sample carries about 29,000 clones, 70% to 90% recorded once. V was cut by 7 bases and J by 2 bases, with 17 bases left in between. The CDR3 consists of 15 residues. Germline values: CDR1 SNHLY, CDR2 FYNNEI. Study outcomes and limitations: Autoreactive clonotypes reportedly recurred in blood of same and different patients, not controls. Some memory CD4+ repertoires had no autoreactive clone sequences. Comparing one patient's CSF and blood CD4+ clonotypes highlighted HCRT- and TRIB2-specific autoreactive clonotypes.

The chain employs TRBV2 and TRBJ1-2; possible D gene TRBD1, 5 bases. Sequencing was carried out using memory (CD45RA-) CD4+ T cells from blood. This clonotype originated in a human donor in good health. In DNA form, the CDR3 reads TGTGCCAGCAACGTTGCGGGACGGCAGAACTATGGCTACACCTTC. This gives the protein CASNVAGRQNYGYTF.